Presented here are 27 T cell receptor beta chains from one specimen sequenced in a study of blood T cells in healthy people across ages. A second PCR, run for about 7 to 11 cycles, used a sample-barcoded 5' primer plus a J-beta primer mix. Each CDR3 protein is one row after TCRdb ran MiXCR on the 5' RACE reads. The data hold fewer than 800,000 distinct CDR3 sequences, with 49% observed a single time. Sequencing was done on a sample of blood. Receptors were obtained from a woman aged 60-75 years in good health.

The chain joins TRBV5-1 to TRBJ2-3; the match to TRBD2 covers 7 bases. J lost 0 bases, V lost 4 bases, and 8 bases had no gene match. Germline V gives CDR1 SGHRS, CDR2 YFSETQ. The CDR3 totals 16 residues. CDR3 sequence reads: CASSLPSGSSTDTQYF. DNA of the CDR3: TGCGCCAGCAGCCTCCCTAGCGGAAGTAGCACAGATACGCAGTATTTT.

In its sample, this clonotype was seen a few times. The chain uses TRBV4-2 and TRBJ2-7; a possible D gene is TRBD1 (6 bases). Germline V CDR1 and CDR2: LGHNA, YNFKEQ. The ends were cut back, 0 bases at V and 1 base at J, with 10 bases in the middle. The CDR3 contains 15 residues. The CDR3 DNA sequence: TGTGCCAGCAGCCAAGATGGGGGCGGATCCTACGAGCAGTACTTC. Translating it yields CASSQDGGGSYEQYF.

The table lists this clonotype with a few counts. The V call is TRBV15, the J call TRBJ2-7, with D maybe TRBD1 (5 bases). Germline lookup yields CDR1 LNHNV and CDR2 YYDKDF (reference sequence). The CDR3 covers 13 residues. Trimming cost V 0 bases and J 4 bases, with 7 bases left between them. Here the CDR3 DNA reads TGTGCCACCAGCAGAGATGCAGGGTACGAGCAGTACTTC. Translated, it gives CATSRDAGYEQYF.

This clonotype was seen more than once but under ten times. J is TRBJ2-5 and V is TRBV20-1; 15 nucleotides agree with TRBD2. V lost 5 bases and J lost 4; bases outside the gene matches: 5. The CDR3 spans 15 residues. CDR1 DFQATT and CDR2 SNEGSKA come from the germline V gene (reference sequence). This CDR3 reads CSAETGLAGGETQYF. CDR3 coding DNA: TGCAGTGCTGAAACGGGACTAGCGGGAGGAGAGACCCAGTACTTC.

This chain connects TRBV7-9 to TRBJ2-1; D gene unclear. Between the trimmed V and J ends, which lost 2 bases and 4 bases, there was a span of 6 bases. Germline CDR1 SEHNR, CDR2 FQNEAQ (reference sequence). The CDR3 is made up of 13 amino acids. In nucleotides, the CDR3 is TGTGCCAGCAGCTTACCGACGTACAATGAGCAGTTCTTC. Its protein product is CASSLPTYNEQFF.

The chain uses TRBV20-1 and TRBJ2-5, with D perhaps matching TRBD2 (5 bases). TRBJ2-7 explains the end of the DNA better; the J call may be wrong. From germline, CDR1 is DFQATT and CDR2 SNEGSKA (reference sequence). The length of the CDR3 is 13 residues. CDR3 amino acids: CSAREMAEAEQYF. CDR3 bases: TGCAGTGCTAGAGAGATGGCGGAGGCCGAGCAGTACTTC.

This clonotype was seen a handful of times. The J gene is TRBJ2-3, the V gene TRBV4-3; no definite D call. Germline values: CDR1 LGHNA, CDR2 YSLEER. V was shortened by 0 bases and J by 4 bases, with 8 bases between the two germline ends. The CDR3 has 14 residues. Here the CDR3 reads CASSQDQTSDTQYF. The CDR3 DNA sequence: TGCGCCAGCAGCCAAGATCAGACCTCAGATACGCAGTATTTT.

This chain's CDR3 is CATSDLGTGTTDTQYF. CDR3 in DNA: TGTGCCACCAGTGATTTAGGGACAGGGACTACAGATACGCAGTATTTT. This chain connects TRBV24-1 to TRBJ2-3; 9 bases fit TRBD1. The CDR3 loop spans 16 amino acids. From germline, CDR1 is KGHDR and CDR2 SFDVKD. V gave up 1 base and J gave up 3 bases; unmatched junction bases: 4.

The chain has TRBV3-1 and TRBJ2-7; unclear D gene. This CDR3 comprises 15 residues. Trimming removed 0 bases at V and 2 bases at J, with 11 bases between. Germline V gene sequence: CDR1 LGHDT, CDR2 YNNKEL (reference sequence). For the CDR3, the DNA is TGTGCCAGCAGCCAAGATCCGTCTCGGACCTACGAGCAGTACTTC. Its protein product is CASSQDPSRTYEQYF.

The rearrangement joins TRBV6-2 or TRBV6-3 to TRBJ1-1, with a tentative D call TRBD1 (5 bases). Germline values: CDR1 MNHEY, CDR2 SVGEGT. The CDR3 has 16 amino acids. Between the trimmed V and J ends, which lost 6 bases and 5 bases, there was a span of 22 bases. CDR3 in amino acids: CASSPPPRRGGTEAFF. Here the CDR3 DNA reads TGTGCCAGCAGCCCACCACCCAGGCGGGGGGGTACTGAAGCTTTCTTT.

V usage is TRBV14 and J usage is TRBJ2-7; weak D call: TRBD2 (5 bases). This CDR3 is 19 amino acids long. The germline V and J ends were trimmed by 2 bases and 0 bases, with 23 bases remaining between them. CDR1 SGHDN and CDR2 FVKESK come from the germline V gene. Written as DNA, the CDR3 is TGTGCCAGCAGCCAATCCCTCACACGGGGTGGGAGTCTCTCCTACGAGCAGTACTTC. It translates to CASSQSLTRGGSLSYEQYF.

This clonotype was detected a few times. This chain joins TRBV7-2 and TRBJ2-3; 11 bases line up with TRBD2. This CDR3 spans 16 amino acids. Per the germline V gene, CDR1 is SGHTA and CDR2 is FQGNSA. The J segment lost 6 bases and the V segment lost 5 bases, leaving 10 bases of the junction unmatched. In DNA, the CDR3 is TGTGCCAGCAGCCCTACCGGGACTAGCGGAGGGGATACGCAGTATTTT. Translated, it gives CASSPTGTSGGDTQYF.

CDR3 nucleotide sequence: TGTGCCAGCAGTCGGACAGGGACCGATACGCAGTATTTT. Translated: CASSRTGTDTQYF. V usage is TRBV7-9 and J usage is TRBJ2-3; 8 bases fit TRBD1. The germline V gene has CDR1 SEHNR and CDR2 FQNEAQ (reference sequence). The trim removed 6 bases at V and 6 bases at J, leaving 5 bases unmatched. The CDR3 has 13 amino acids.

The rearrangement joins TRBV29-1 to TRBJ1-1; 8 bases are a match to TRBD1. Germline CDR1 and CDR2: SQVTM and ANQGSEA. The CDR3 has 13 residues. J gave up 2 bases and V 7 bases, and 6 bases lay outside the gene matches. The CDR3 DNA reads as TGCAGCGCTTCGGACAGGGTAAACACTGAAGCTTTCTTT. This gives the protein CSASDRVNTEAFF.

The sample holds a few counts of this clonotype. The chain joins TRBV5-1 to TRBJ1-6, with 12 bases lining up with TRBD1. The V gene end was trimmed by 4 bases and the J gene end by 10 bases; junction bases not matched to a gene: 6. CDR1 and CDR2 from the germline V gene are SGHRS and YFSETQ. The CDR3 runs 15 residues. CDR3 residues: CASSPGTGGLSPLHF. CDR3 nucleotide sequence: TGCGCCAGCAGCCCAGGGACAGGGGGCTTGTCACCCCTCCACTTT.

The rearrangement joins TRBV5-1 to TRBJ2-7; D possibly matches TRBD1 or TRBD2 (6 bases each). This CDR3 is 14 amino acids long. With 0 bases removed from V and 2 bases from J, the gap between germline ends came to 9 bases. Germline values: CDR1 SGHRS, CDR2 YFSETQ. The CDR3 loop reads CASSLEEGAYEQYF. The DNA of the CDR3 is TGCGCCAGCAGCTTGGAGGAGGGGGCCTACGAGCAGTACTTC.

This clonotype appeared a few times. The V gene is TRBV2, the J gene TRBJ1-4; D may be TRBD1 (6 bases). Germline V gene data show CDR1 as SNHLY and CDR2 as FYNNEI. The CDR3 is made up of 12 amino acids. V lost 6 bases to trimming and J lost 10 bases, with 12 bases between them. As DNA, the CDR3 is TGTGCCAGCAGCCCTAGGACAGCAAAACTGTTTTTT. Translated: CASSPRTAKLFF.

This chain links TRBV29-1 with TRBJ1-5; D perhaps matches TRBD1 (5 bases). Germline V CDR1 and CDR2: SQVTM, ANQGSEA. This CDR3 is built from 13 residues. V lost 7 bases and J lost 3, with 13 bases in between. CDR3 bases: TGCAGCGCCTTGTGGGGGAACAATCAGCCCCAGCATTTT. Amino acid sequence: CSALWGNNQPQHF. Supplemented by reference TRBV29-1 and TRBJ1-5, the full variable domain reads SAVISQKPSRDICQRGTSLTIQCQVDSQVTMMFWYRQQPGQSLTLIATANQGSEATYESGFVIDKFPISRPNLTFSTLTVSNMSPEDSSIYLCSALWGNNQPQHFGDGTRLSIL.

V is TRBV9 and J is TRBJ2-1; 12 positions match TRBD1. The V gene's germline CDR1 is SGDLS and CDR2 YYNGEE. V lost 3 bases to trimming and J lost 3 bases; unmatched junction nucleotides: 13. The CDR3 extends over 19 amino acids. The CDR3 bases are TGTGCCAGCAGCGAACGTCCCGGGACAGGGGGCGTAGGCTACAATGAGCAGTTCTTC. Its translation: CASSERPGTGGVGYNEQFF.

The chain recombines TRBV20-1 with TRBJ2-1; no reliable D call. Trimming took off 5 bases at V and 6 bases at J, with 8 bases between the two ends. Germline CDR1 DFQATT, CDR2 SNEGSKA (reference sequence). CDR3 length: 11 residues. The CDR3 DNA follows: TGCAGTGCTTGGATAGGCAATGAGCAGTTCTTC. Its protein product is CSAWIGNEQFF.

This rearrangement joins TRBV29-1 to TRBJ2-1; D gene unclear. The germline V gene has CDR1 SQVTM and CDR2 ANQGSEA. Trimming left V 1 base short and J 13 bases short, with 5 bases between. CDR3 size: 9 residues. This CDR3 reads CSVEVAQFF. The CDR3 nucleotides are TGCAGCGTTGAAGTAGCTCAGTTCTTC.

This clonotype was recorded many times. The CDR3 is CSASLWDRSNEQFF. DNA of the CDR3: TGCAGTGCTAGTCTCTGGGACAGGAGCAATGAGCAGTTCTTC. The chain carries TRBV20-1 and TRBJ2-1; 8 bases are shared with TRBD1. This CDR3 has 14 amino acids. Germline trimming cut 3 bases from V and 6 bases from J; bases unmatched to any gene: 7. CDR1 and CDR2 from the germline V gene are DFQATT and SNEGSKA (reference sequence).

This clonotype was observed a handful of times. V and J are TRBV2 and TRBJ2-7; 8 bases fit TRBD2. The V gene end was trimmed by 7 bases and the J gene end by 1 base; junction bases not matched to a gene: 9. Germline CDR1 is SNHLY and CDR2 is FYNNEI. This CDR3 comprises 15 residues. Here the CDR3 DNA reads TGTGCCAGCACCCGCGGGGGCGGGAGGTCCTACGAGCAGTACTTC. It translates to CASTRGGGRSYEQYF.

This clonotype came up once. The chain couples TRBV20-1 to TRBJ2-1, with D possibly TRBD2 on 6 matching bases. The CDR3 has 15 residues. V lost 5 bases and J 2 bases, leaving 16 bases between the germline ends. Germline V gene sequence: CDR1 DFQATT, CDR2 SNEGSKA (reference sequence). As DNA, the CDR3 is TGCAGTGCTGGACCAGCGGGCAAGGCCTACAATGAGCAGTTCTTC. It translates to CSAGPAGKAYNEQFF.

This chain joins TRBV27 and TRBJ2-3; D may be TRBD1 (5 bases). V gave up 8 bases and J gave up 0 bases, with 12 bases separating them. The CDR3 extends over 14 amino acids. Germline values: CDR1 MNHEY, CDR2 SMNVEV (reference sequence). For the CDR3, the DNA is TGTGCCAGCGGGGCCGCGTCTAGCACAGATACGCAGTATTTT. Its translation: CASGAASSTDTQYF.

This clonotype was seen a single time. The rearrangement links TRBV5-6 to TRBJ2-1, with unresolved D. Germline V CDR1 and CDR2: SGHDT, YYEEEE. CDR3 length equals 12 residues. V shed 1 base and J shed 8 bases, with 7 bases lying between them. For the CDR3, the DNA is TGTGCCAGCAGCTTGAGGCGGTATGAGCAGTTCTTC. Amino acid sequence: CASSLRRYEQFF.

This clonotype has more than one count but fewer than ten. The chain couples TRBV20-1 to TRBJ2-5; 8 bases fit TRBD2. Trimming at V came to 6 bases and at J to 5 bases, leaving 11 bases not matched to a gene. CDR1 and CDR2 (germline): DFQATT, SNEGSKA (reference sequence). The CDR3 covers 14 residues. The CDR3, as DNA: TGCAGTGCCCACGATCCGGGAGGGCGGGAGACCCAGTACTTC. Translated: CSAHDPGGRETQYF.